This TCR beta chain was recovered during a study of control samples from healthy donors and cancer patients. TCRdb keeps only in-frame clones here, not all; method: immunoSEQ multiplex PCR. The sample consists of some 96,000 clones, over 75% of them appearing once. V lost 10 bases to trimming and J lost 6 bases, with 8 bases between them. This CDR3 is 9 amino acids long. Germline-derived CDR1 and CDR2 are SGDLS and YYNGEE. Sequences were obtained from blood. V is TRBV9 and J is TRBJ2-7; D gene ambiguous. The TCR sequence derives from a woman aged 45-65 years in good health. CDR3 nucleotide sequence: TGTGCCCCAGGTGGCGAGCAGTACGTC. Encoded protein: CAPGGEQYV.